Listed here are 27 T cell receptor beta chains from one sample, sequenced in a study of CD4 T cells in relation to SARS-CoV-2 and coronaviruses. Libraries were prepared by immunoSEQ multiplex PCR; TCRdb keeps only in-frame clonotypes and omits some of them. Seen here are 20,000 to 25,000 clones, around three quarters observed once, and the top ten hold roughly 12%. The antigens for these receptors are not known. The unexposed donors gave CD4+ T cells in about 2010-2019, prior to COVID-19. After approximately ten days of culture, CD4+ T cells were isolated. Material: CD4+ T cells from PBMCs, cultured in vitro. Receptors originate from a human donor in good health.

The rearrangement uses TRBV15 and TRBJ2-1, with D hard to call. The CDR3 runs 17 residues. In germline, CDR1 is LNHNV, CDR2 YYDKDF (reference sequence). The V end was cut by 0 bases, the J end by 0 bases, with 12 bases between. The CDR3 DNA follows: TGTGCCACCAGCAGAGATTTGGCGTCGAGCTCCTACAATGAGCAGTTCTTC. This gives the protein CATSRDLASSSYNEQFF.

The CDR3 DNA sequence: TGCGCCAGCAGTCAATATGCTAGTGCTTTGTGCGAGCAGTACTTC. Its translation is CASSQYASALCEQYF. The V and J genes are TRBV23-1 and TRBJ2-7; D not certain. TRBV23-1 is designated an ORF whose function remains uncertain. The CDR3 is 15 amino acids. V was clipped by 1 base and J by 6 bases, with 16 bases between them.

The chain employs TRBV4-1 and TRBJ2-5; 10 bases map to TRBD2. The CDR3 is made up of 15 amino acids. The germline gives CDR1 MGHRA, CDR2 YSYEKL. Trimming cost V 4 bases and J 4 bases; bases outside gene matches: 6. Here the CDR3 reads CASSRLLAGRETQYF. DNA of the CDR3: TGCGCCAGCAGCCGTCTACTAGCGGGAAGAGAGACCCAGTACTTC.

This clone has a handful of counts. The CDR3 DNA reads TGTGCCAGCAGTGATCCCGTCGAGCAGGCCTATGGCTACACCTTC. Encoded protein: CASSDPVEQAYGYTF. The V and J genes are TRBV2 and TRBJ1-2; no clear D gene. Trimming cost V 3 bases and J 4 bases, with 15 bases left between them. The length of the CDR3 is 15 residues. CDR1 is SNHLY and CDR2 is FYNNEI in the germline V gene.

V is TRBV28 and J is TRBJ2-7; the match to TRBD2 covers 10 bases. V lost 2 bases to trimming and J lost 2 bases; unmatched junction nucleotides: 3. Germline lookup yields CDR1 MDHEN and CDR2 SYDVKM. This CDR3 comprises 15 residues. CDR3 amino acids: CASSLPLAGTYEQYF. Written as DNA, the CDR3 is TGTGCCAGCAGTTTACCACTAGCGGGGACCTACGAGCAGTACTTC. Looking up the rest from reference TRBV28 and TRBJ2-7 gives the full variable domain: DVKVTQSSRYLVKRTGEKVFLECVQDMDHENMFWYRQDPGLGLRLIYFSYDVKMKEKGDIPEGYSVSREKKERFSLILESASTNQTSMYLCASSLPLAGTYEQYFGPGTRLTVT.

As DNA, the CDR3 is TGTGCCAGTAGTAAGGAGGGTGGTTGGGGTGAGCAGTTCTTC. Its protein product is CASSKEGGWGEQFF. The chain combines TRBV19 with TRBJ2-1; the D gene is possibly TRBD2 (6 bases). The CDR3 consists of 14 residues. The germline V gene encodes CDR1 LNHDA and CDR2 SQIVND (reference sequence). Trimming took 4 bases from V and 9 from J, leaving 16 bases between them.

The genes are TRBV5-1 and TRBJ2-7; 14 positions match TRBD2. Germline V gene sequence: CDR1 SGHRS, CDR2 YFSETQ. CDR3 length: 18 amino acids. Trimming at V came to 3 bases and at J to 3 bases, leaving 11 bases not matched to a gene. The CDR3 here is CASSWGLAGVFGFYEQYF. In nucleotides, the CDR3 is TGCGCCAGCAGCTGGGGACTAGCGGGAGTATTCGGGTTCTACGAGCAGTACTTC.

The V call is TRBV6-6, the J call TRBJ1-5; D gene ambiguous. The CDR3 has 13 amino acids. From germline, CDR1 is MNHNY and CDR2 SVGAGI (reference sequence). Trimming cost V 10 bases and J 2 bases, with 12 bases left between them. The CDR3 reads CATMDWGNQPQHF. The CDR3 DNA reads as TGTGCCACCATGGACTGGGGCAATCAGCCCCAGCATTTT.

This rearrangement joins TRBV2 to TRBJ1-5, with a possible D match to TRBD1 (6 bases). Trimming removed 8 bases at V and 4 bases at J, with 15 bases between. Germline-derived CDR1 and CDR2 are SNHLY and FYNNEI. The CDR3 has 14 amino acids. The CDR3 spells CASVLEQGNQPQHF. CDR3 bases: TGTGCCAGCGTGCTAGAACAGGGAAATCAGCCCCAGCATTTT.

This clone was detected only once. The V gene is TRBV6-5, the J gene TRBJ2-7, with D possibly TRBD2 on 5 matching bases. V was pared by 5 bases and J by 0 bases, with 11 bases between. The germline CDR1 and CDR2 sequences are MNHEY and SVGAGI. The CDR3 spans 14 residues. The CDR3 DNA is TGTGCCAGCAGTCCCCGGGATAGCTCCTACGAGCAGTACTTC. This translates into CASSPRDSSYEQYF.

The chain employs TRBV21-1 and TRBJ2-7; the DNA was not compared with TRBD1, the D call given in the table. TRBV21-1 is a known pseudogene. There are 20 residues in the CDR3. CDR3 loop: CASLNPAIYRGLASSYEQYF. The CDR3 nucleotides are TGTGCCAGCCTAAACCCCGCGATTTACAGGGGGCTAGCTTCTTCCTACGAGCAGTACTTC.

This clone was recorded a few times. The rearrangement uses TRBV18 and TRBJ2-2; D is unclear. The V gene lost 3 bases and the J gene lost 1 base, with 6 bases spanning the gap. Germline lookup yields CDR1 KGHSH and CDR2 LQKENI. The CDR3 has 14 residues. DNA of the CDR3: TGTGCCAGCTCACCTTCTGGGAACACCGGGGAGCTGTTTTTT. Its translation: CASSPSGNTGELFF.

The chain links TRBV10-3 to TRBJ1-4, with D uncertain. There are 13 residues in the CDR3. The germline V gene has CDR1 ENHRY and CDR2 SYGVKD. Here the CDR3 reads CASRSGLGEKLFF. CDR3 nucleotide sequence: TGTGCTTCAAGGTCTGGGCTCGGGGAAAAACTGTTTTTT.

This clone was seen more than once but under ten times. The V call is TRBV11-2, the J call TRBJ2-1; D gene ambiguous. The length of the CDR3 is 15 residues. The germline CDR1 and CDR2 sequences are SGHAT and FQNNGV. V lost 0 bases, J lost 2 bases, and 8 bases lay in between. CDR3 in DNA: TGTGCCAGCAGCTTAGACAGGCCACCCTACAATGAGCAGTTCTTC. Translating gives CASSLDRPPYNEQFF.

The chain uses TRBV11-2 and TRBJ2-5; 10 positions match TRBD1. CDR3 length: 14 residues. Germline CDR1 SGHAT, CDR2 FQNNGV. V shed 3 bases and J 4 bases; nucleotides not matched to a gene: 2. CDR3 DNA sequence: TGTGCCAGCAGCTTGGACAGGGGGGTAGAGACCCAGTACTTC. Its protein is CASSLDRGVETQYF.

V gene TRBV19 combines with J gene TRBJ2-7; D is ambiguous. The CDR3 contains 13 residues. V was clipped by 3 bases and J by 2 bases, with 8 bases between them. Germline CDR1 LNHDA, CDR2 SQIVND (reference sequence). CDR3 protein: CASSIGGAYEQYF. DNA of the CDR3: TGTGCCAGTAGTATTGGCGGAGCCTACGAGCAGTACTTC.

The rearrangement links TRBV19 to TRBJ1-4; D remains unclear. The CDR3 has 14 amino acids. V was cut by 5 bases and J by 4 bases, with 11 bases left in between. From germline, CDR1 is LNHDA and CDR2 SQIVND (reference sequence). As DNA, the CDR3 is TGTGCCAGTAGTTGGGGAGGTTTTAATGAAAAACTGTTTTTT. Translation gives CASSWGGFNEKLFF.

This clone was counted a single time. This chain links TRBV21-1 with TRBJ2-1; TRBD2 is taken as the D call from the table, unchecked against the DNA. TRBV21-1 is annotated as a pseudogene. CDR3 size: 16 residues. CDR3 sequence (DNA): TGTGCCAGCAGCAAAAAGGGGGCTAGCGGGAGTAATGAGCAGTTCTTC. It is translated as CASSKKGASGSNEQFF.

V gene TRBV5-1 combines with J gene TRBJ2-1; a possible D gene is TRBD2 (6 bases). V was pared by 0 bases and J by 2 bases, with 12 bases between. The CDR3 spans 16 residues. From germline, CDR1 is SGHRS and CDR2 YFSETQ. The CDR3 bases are TGCGCCAGCAGCTTGGTGGGCGGGACCCCCTACAATGAGCAGTTCTTC. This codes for CASSLVGGTPYNEQFF.

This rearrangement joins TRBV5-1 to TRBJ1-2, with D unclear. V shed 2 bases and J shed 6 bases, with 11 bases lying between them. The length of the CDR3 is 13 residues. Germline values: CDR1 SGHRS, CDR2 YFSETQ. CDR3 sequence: CASSFVIGDGYTF. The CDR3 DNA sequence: TGCGCCAGCAGCTTTGTCATCGGGGATGGCTACACCTTC.

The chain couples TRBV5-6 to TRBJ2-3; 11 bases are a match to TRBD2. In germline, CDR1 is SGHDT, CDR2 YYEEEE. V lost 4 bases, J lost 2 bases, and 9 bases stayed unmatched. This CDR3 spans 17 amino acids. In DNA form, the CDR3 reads TGTGCCAGCAGCCCGACGACTAGCGGGATTGTCACAGATACGCAGTATTTT. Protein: CASSPTTSGIVTDTQYF.

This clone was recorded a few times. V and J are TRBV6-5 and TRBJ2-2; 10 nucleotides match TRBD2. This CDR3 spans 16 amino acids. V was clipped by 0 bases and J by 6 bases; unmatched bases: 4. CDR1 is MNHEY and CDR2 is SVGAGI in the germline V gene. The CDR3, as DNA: TGTGCCAGCAGTTACTCGAACCTAGCGGGAGCCGGGGAGCTGTTTTTT. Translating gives CASSYSNLAGAGELFF.

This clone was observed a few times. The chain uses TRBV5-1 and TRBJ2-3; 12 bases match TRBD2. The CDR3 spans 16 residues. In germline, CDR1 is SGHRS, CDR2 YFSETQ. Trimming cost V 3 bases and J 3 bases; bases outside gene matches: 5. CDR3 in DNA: TGCGCCAGCAGCTCCGCCACTAGCGGGGGGACAGATACGCAGTATTTT. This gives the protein CASSSATSGGTDTQYF.

The CDR3 region is CASSVKQGTEAFF. CDR3 bases: TGCGCCAGCAGCGTAAAACAGGGCACTGAAGCTTTCTTT. The chain carries TRBV5-1 and TRBJ1-1; D perhaps matches TRBD1 (6 bases). This CDR3 contains 13 residues. Trimming took 4 bases from V and 4 from J, leaving 11 bases between them. In germline, CDR1 is SGHRS, CDR2 YFSETQ. The full variable domain, its missing parts supplied by reference TRBV5-1 and TRBJ1-1, is KAGVTQTPRYLIKTRGQQVTLSCSPISGHRSVSWYQQTPGQGLQFLFEYFSETQRNKGNFPGRFSGRQFSNSRSEMNVSTLELGDSALYLCASSVKQGTEAFFGQGTRLTVV.

CDR3 loop: CAWTRDRNEKLFF. For the CDR3, the DNA is TGTGCCTGGACCCGGGACAGGAATGAAAAACTGTTTTTT. V is TRBV30 and J is TRBJ1-4; 8 bases agree with TRBD1. The CDR3 covers 13 residues. Germline-derived CDR1 and CDR2 are GTSNPN and SVGIG (reference sequence). The trim removed 4 bases at V and 5 bases at J, leaving 3 bases unmatched.

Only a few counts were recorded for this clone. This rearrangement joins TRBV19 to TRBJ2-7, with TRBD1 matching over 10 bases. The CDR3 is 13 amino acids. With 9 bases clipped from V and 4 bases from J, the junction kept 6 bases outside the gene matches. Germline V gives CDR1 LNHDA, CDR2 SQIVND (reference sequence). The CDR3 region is CASTGTGAYEQYF. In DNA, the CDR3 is TGTGCCAGCACCGGGACAGGGGCTTACGAGCAGTACTTC.

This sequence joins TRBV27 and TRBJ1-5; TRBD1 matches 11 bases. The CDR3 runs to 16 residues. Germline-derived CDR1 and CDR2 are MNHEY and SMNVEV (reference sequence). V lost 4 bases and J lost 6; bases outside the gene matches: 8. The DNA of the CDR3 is TGTGCCAGCAGTTCCCACGGACAGGGGGCAAGTCAGCCCCAGCATTTT. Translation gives CASSSHGQGASQPQHF.